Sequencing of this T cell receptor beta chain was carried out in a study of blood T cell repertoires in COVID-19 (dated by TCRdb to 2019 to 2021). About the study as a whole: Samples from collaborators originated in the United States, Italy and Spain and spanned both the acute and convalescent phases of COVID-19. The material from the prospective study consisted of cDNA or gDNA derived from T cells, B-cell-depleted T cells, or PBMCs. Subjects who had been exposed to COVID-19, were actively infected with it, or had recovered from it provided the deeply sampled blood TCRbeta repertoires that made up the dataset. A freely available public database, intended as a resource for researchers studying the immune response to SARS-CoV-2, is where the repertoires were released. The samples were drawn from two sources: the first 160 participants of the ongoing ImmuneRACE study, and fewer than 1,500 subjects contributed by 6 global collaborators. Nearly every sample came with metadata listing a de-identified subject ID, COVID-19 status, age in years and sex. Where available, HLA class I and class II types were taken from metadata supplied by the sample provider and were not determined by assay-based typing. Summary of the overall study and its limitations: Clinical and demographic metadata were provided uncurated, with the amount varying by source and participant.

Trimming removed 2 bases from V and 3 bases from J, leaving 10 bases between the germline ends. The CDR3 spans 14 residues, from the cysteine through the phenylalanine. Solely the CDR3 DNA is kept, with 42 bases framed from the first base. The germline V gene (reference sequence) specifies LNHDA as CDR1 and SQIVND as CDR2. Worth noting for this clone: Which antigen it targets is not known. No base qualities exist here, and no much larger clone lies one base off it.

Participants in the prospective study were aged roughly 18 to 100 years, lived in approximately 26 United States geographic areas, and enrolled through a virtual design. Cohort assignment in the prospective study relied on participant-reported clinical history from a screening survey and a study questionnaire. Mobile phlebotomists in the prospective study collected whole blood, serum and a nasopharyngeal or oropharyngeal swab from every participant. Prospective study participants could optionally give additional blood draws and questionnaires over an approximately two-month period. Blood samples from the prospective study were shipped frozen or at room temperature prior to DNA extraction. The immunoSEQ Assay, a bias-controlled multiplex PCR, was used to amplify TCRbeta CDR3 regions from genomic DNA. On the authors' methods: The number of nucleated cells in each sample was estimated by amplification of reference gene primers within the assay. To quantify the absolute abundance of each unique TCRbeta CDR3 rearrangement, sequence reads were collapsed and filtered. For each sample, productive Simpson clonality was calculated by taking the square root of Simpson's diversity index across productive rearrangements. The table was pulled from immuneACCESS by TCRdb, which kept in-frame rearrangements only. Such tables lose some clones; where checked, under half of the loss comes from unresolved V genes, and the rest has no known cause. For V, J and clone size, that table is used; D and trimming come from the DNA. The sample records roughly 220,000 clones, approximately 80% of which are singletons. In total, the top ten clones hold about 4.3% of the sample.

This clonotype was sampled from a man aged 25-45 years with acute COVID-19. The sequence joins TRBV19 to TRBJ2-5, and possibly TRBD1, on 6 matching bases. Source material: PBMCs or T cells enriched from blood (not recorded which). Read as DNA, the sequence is TGTGCCAGTAGTATATTGGGGGCTGAAGAGACCCAGTACTTC. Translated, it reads CASSILGAEETQYF.